These 13 T cell receptor beta chains share one sample of origin, sequenced in a study of cytomegalovirus exposure and HLA in healthy donors. The PCR contained 60 Vbeta and 13 Jbeta primers. The method was immunoSEQ multiplex PCR; TCRdb's version includes in-frame clones alone and lacks a portion of them. The table records 90,000 to 120,000 clones, 77% of them present only once. Sequencing input: PBMCs. The receptors were sampled from a male donor in good health and CMV-seronegative.

CDR3 bases: TGCGCCAGCAGCCTCGGACAGGGGATGGACTATGGCTACACCTTC. Translating it yields CASSLGQGMDYGYTF. The chain employs TRBV5-1 and TRBJ1-2; TRBD1 agrees at 9 bases. CDR1 and CDR2 from the germline V gene are SGHRS and YFSETQ. This CDR3 spans 15 amino acids. J lost 3 bases, V lost 4 bases, and 7 bases had no gene match.

The gene calls are TRBV12-5 and TRBJ2-7; the D gene is possibly TRBD1 (7 bases). This CDR3 is 16 amino acids long. Trimming removed 6 bases at V and 4 bases at J, with 22 bases between. Germline values: CDR1 LGHNT, CDR2 FRNRAP. CDR3 sequence reads: CASGLCFNRGGYEQYF. CDR3 in DNA: TGTGCTAGTGGCCTGTGTTTCAACAGGGGAGGTTACGAGCAGTACTTC.

The chain carries TRBV4-1 and TRBJ2-2; tentative D call: TRBD2 (5 bases). Germline CDR1 MGHRA, CDR2 YSYEKL. Trimming shortened V by 4 bases and J by 7 bases, and 7 bases separated the two germline ends. This CDR3 comprises 12 residues. In nucleotides, the CDR3 is TGCGCCAGCAGCCTGAGCGGCGGGGAGCTGTTTTTT. This codes for CASSLSGGELFF.

The chain is built from TRBV6-5 and TRBJ2-7; TRBD1 matches at 10 bases. The V and J ends lost 6 bases and 0 bases, in that order; junction bases with no gene match: 5. This CDR3 contains 15 residues. Germline-derived CDR1 and CDR2 are MNHEY and SVGAGI. CDR3 region: CASRIRDRGSYEQYF. DNA for the CDR3: TGTGCCAGCAGGATAAGGGACAGGGGCTCCTACGAGCAGTACTTC.

J is TRBJ1-1 and V is TRBV5-1; 10 bases fit TRBD1. The V and J ends lost 1 base and 3 bases, in that order; junction bases with no gene match: 3. The CDR3 runs 15 residues. CDR1 is SGHRS and CDR2 is YFSETQ in the germline V gene. The CDR3 DNA reads as TGCGCCAGCAGCTTGTGGACAGGGGGAGACACTGAAGCTTTCTTT. It yields the protein CASSLWTGGDTEAFF.

The chain is built from TRBV5-4 and TRBJ2-5; 10 bases are a match to TRBD2. The CDR3 contains 16 residues. V dropped 4 bases and J dropped 3; count of bases not matched to a gene: 9. Germline values: CDR1 SGHNT, CDR2 YYREEE (reference sequence). Written as DNA, the CDR3 is TGTGCCAGCAGCGCCGATAGCGGGAGGAGCGAAGAGACCCAGTACTTC. Its protein is CASSADSGRSEETQYF.

The chain employs TRBV29-1 and TRBJ2-1; weak D call: TRBD2 (5 bases). Trimming shortened V by 2 bases and J by 11 bases, and 10 bases separated the two germline ends. The CDR3 totals 11 residues. CDR1 and CDR2 (germline): SQVTM, ANQGSEA. The CDR3 DNA reads TGCAGCGTTGAATTGGACGGGAAGCAGTTCTTC. Protein sequence: CSVELDGKQFF.

This clone showed up just once. V is TRBV28 and J is TRBJ2-6; D is unclear. Germline assignment: CDR1 MDHEN and CDR2 SYDVKM. Trimming removed 4 bases from V and 1 base from J, with 14 bases in between. The CDR3 contains 17 residues. Here the CDR3 reads CASSSPLVASGANVLTF. The CDR3 coding sequence is TGTGCCAGCAGTTCCCCCCTAGTAGCATCTGGGGCCAACGTCCTGACTTTC.

The J gene is TRBJ1-4, the V gene TRBV7-2; 9 bases are a match to TRBD1. Germline CDR1 SGHTA, CDR2 FQGNSA. This CDR3 contains 15 residues. Germline trimming cut 5 bases from V and 7 bases from J; bases unmatched to any gene: 8. The CDR3 DNA reads TGTGCCAGCAGCACCTACAGGGGGCCGGGTGAAAAACTGTTTTTT. Its protein product is CASSTYRGPGEKLFF.

The chain is built from TRBV7-2 and TRBJ2-3; 7 bases fit TRBD2. The CDR3 runs to 15 residues. V shed 5 bases, J shed 6 bases, and the junction held 11 bases outside the gene matches. Germline values: CDR1 SGHTA, CDR2 FQGNSA. CDR3 sequence reads: CASSLASGPTDTQYF. The CDR3 coding sequence is TGTGCCAGCAGCCTGGCTAGCGGACCCACCGATACGCAGTATTTT.

V is TRBV7-2 and J is TRBJ2-1, with 9 bases aligning to TRBD1. CDR3 length: 15 amino acids. V lost 1 base to trimming and J lost 9 bases; unmatched junction nucleotides: 7. The germline V gene has CDR1 SGHTA and CDR2 FQGNSA. The CDR3 sequence: CASSLEGTGSFEQFF. The DNA of the CDR3 is TGTGCCAGCAGCTTAGAAGGGACAGGGTCTTTTGAGCAGTTCTTC.

This chain connects TRBV7-8 to TRBJ2-1; no definite D call. CDR1 is SGHVS and CDR2 is FQNEAQ in the germline V gene. V shed 1 base and J shed 0 bases, with 10 bases lying between them. This CDR3 comprises 16 residues. CDR3 bases: TGTGCCAGCAGCTTAGGGTACTCGCCCTCCTACAATGAGCAGTTCTTC. Translating it yields CASSLGYSPSYNEQFF.

This chain uses TRBV5-6 with TRBJ2-1; no definite D call. The V gene lost 6 bases and the J gene lost 8 bases, with 18 bases spanning the gap. The CDR3 contains 14 residues. Germline assignment: CDR1 SGHDT and CDR2 YYEEEE. In DNA, the CDR3 is TGTGCCAGCATCATGTATCTAAAGTACCATGAGCAGTTCTTC. Its protein product is CASIMYLKYHEQFF.